This passage covers 9 T cell receptor beta chains from one sample sequenced in a study of immune evolution from preneoplasia to lung adenocarcinoma. The data were produced by immunoSEQ multiplex PCR, yet TCRdb's version contains in-frame clones alone and is incomplete. The sample contains around 3,500 clones, 76% of which appear only once. Sequencing input: FFPE minimally invasive lung adenocarcinoma tissue. The receptor source for this set is a person aged 55-80 years with lung adenocarcinoma.

This clone was recorded a few times. This CDR3 reads CASSGRSGNTIYF. CDR3 nucleotide sequence: TGTGCCAGCAGTGGTCGATCTGGAAACACCATATATTTT. The chain recombines TRBV6-1 with TRBJ1-3, with D unresolved. V was trimmed by 4 bases and J by 1 base, leaving 5 bases between them. CDR3 size: 13 residues. The germline CDR1 and CDR2 sequences are MNHNS and SASEGT.

By sample share, this clone is medium-sized. The rearrangement joins TRBV29-1 to TRBJ2-5; 10 nucleotides agree with TRBD1. CDR3 length: 15 residues. V was clipped by 2 bases and J by 2 bases; unmatched bases: 5. Germline V gene lookup returns CDR1 SQVTM and CDR2 ANQGSEA. CDR3 sequence reads: CSVEPDRGRQETQYF. The CDR3 bases are TGCAGCGTTGAACCCGACAGGGGGCGTCAAGAGACCCAGTACTTC.

The V and J genes are TRBV18 and TRBJ2-5; TRBD1 agrees at 7 bases. CDR1 and CDR2 from the germline V gene are KGHSH and LQKENI. Germline trimming cut 4 bases from V and 6 bases from J; bases unmatched to any gene: 11. This CDR3 is built from 15 residues. Written as DNA, the CDR3 is TGTGCCAGCTCACGACAGGGATCCTCTCTCCAGACCCAGTACTTC. This translates into CASSRQGSSLQTQYF.

The J gene is TRBJ1-1, the V gene TRBV29-1; D is undetermined. V was cut by 6 bases and J by 3 bases, with 26 bases left in between. This CDR3 is 17 amino acids long. CDR1 is SQVTM and CDR2 is ANQGSEA in the germline V gene. The DNA for the CDR3 is TGCAGCGTGGGTGGTAGGGAATCGGTTGCGTTCGACACTGAAGCTTTCTTT. Protein product: CSVGGRESVAFDTEAFF.

This clone has a single count. The rearrangement uses TRBV6-1 and TRBJ2-7, with 7 bases aligning to TRBD1. Germline trimming cut 7 bases from V and 4 bases from J; bases unmatched to any gene: 13. CDR3 length: 15 amino acids. From germline, CDR1 is MNHNS and CDR2 SASEGT. The CDR3 reads CASIYKGAGDYEQYF. CDR3 bases: TGTGCCAGCATCTATAAGGGGGCAGGAGATTACGAGCAGTACTTC.

The V and J genes are TRBV2 and TRBJ2-3; the D gene is possibly TRBD2 (6 bases). CDR1 SNHLY and CDR2 FYNNEI come from the germline V gene. V dropped 6 bases and J dropped 5 bases, with 12 bases sitting between them. This CDR3 has 13 residues. CDR3 bases: TGTGCCAGCAGGGCAGGGCGGGGAGATACGCAGTATTTT. Translating it yields CASRAGRGDTQYF.

A few counts support this clone. Here the CDR3 reads CASGRQGAGNTIYF. CDR3 DNA sequence: TGTGCCAGCGGACGACAGGGTGCTGGAAACACCATATATTTT. V is TRBV28 and J is TRBJ1-3, with TRBD1 matching 7 bases. Germline values: CDR1 MDHEN, CDR2 SYDVKM. The CDR3 extends over 14 amino acids. V lost 8 bases to trimming and J lost 2 bases; unmatched junction nucleotides: 6.

The V call is TRBV20-1, the J call TRBJ2-7; tentative D call: TRBD2 (5 bases). The CDR3 is made up of 11 amino acids. Germline V gene data show CDR1 as DFQATT and CDR2 as SNEGSKA (reference sequence). CDR3 DNA sequence: TGCAGGGCGAAAAGCGGAAACGAGCAGTACTTC. Its translation is CRAKSGNEQYF.

This clone was picked up one time. A read error may account for a junction end that differs from germline. The rearrangement links TRBV19 to TRBJ1-1; 10 nucleotides agree with TRBD1. The CDR3 length is 16 residues. Germline V gene sequence: CDR1 LNHDA, CDR2 SQIVND (reference sequence). CDR3 sequence: CASSMTGGRLGTETFF. CDR3 DNA: TGTGCCAGTAGTATGACAGGGGGCAGGTTGGGCACTGAAACTTTCTTT.